What follows is one T cell receptor (beta chain) and its context. Antigen unknown. Through a sample-barcoded 5' primer and a J-beta primer mix, a second PCR was run for 7 to 11 cycles. Each cDNA molecule was tagged by a template-switch adaptor with 12 random nucleotides. TCRdb reprocessed the 5' RACE reads via MiXCR and lists one record per CDR3 protein. The sample lists hundreds of thousands of distinct CDR3 sequences; roughly 20% were seen once. This entry belongs to a study of blood T cells in healthy people across ages. General study findings and limits: Not knowing donor CMV status may have confounded expanded clonotype changes. While age rose, TCR beta diversity per million T cells dropped in a roughly linear way.

The donors, all healthy, were Caucasians living in Russia, aged about 6 to 95. Germline CDR1 reads MDHEN; CDR2 reads SYDVKM. The CDR3 runs to 14 residues. The sequencing input was blood. The TCR was taken from a man aged 65 to 79 in good health. The J gene is TRBJ2-5, the V gene TRBV28, with 14 bases that match TRBD2. The DNA end favors TRBJ2-1, so the J call may be wrong. The CDR3 region is CASTPGLAGDEQFF. In DNA form, the CDR3 reads TGTGCCAGCACCCCGGGACTAGCGGGAGATGAGCAGTTCTTC.